This T cell receptor (beta chain) was obtained from a study of graft-versus-host responses after intestinal transplantation. Study in general: Recipients across the board were started on anti-thymocyte globulin induction, then kept on tacrolimus and steroids for roughly 3 years.

As to this clone: Its matching antigen is unknown.

Using immunoSEQ multiplex PCR, the repertoire was profiled, and TCRdb retains in-frame clones only, with some absent. This table holds approximately 88,000 clones, roughly 90% found once. The study, taken as a whole, reports: Allografts carried high graft-versus-host to host-versus-graft clonal ratios in patients having graft-donor T cell macrochimerism.

Trimming took off 0 bases at V and 5 bases at J, with 13 bases between the two ends. Germline V gives CDR1 KGHSH, CDR2 LQKENI. The length of the CDR3 is 15 residues. Sequenced material: unstimulated CD4+ T cells sorted from spleen or lymph node cells, taken before intestinal transplant. The rearrangement uses TRBV18 and TRBJ2-5; a possible D gene is TRBD2 (6 bases). This receptor was identified in a human donor who received an intestinal transplant. CDR3 in DNA: TGTGCCAGCTCACCACCGGTTGGGGGGTTGGAGACCCAGTACTTC. Protein product: CASSPPVGGLETQYF.